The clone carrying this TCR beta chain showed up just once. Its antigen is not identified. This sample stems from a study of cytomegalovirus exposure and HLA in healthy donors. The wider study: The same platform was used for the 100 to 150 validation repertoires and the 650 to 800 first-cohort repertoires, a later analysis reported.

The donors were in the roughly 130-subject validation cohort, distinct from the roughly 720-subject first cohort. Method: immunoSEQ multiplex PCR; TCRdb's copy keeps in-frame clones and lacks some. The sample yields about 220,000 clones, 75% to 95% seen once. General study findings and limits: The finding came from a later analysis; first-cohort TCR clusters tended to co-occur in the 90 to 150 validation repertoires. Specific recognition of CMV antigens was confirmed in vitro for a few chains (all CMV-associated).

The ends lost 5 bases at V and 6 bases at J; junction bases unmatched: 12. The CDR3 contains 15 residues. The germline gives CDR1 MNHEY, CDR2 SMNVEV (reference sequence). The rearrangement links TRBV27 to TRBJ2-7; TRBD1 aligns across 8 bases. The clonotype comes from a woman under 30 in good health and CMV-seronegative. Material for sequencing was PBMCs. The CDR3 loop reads CASSNPGQGESEQYF. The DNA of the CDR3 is TGTGCCAGCAGTAACCCCGGACAGGGAGAGAGCGAGCAGTACTTC.